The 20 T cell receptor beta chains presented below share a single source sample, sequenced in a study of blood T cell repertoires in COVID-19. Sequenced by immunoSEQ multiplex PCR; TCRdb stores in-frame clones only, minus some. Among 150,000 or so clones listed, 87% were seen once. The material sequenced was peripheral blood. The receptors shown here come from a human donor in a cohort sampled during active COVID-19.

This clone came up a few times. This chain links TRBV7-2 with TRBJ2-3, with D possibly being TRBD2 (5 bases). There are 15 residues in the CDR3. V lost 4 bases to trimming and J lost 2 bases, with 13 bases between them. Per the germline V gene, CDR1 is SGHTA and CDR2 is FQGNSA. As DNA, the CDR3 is TGTGCCAGCAGCTCCCCCCGGGGAGTCACAGATACGCAGTATTTT. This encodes CASSSPRGVTDTQYF.

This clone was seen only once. The CDR3 loop is CAISESSGDTQYF. In nucleotides, the CDR3 is TGTGCCATCAGTGAGTCGTCGGGAGATACGCAGTATTTT. The chain links TRBV10-3 to TRBJ2-3; D is unresolved. This CDR3 has 13 residues. The germline V gene encodes CDR1 ENHRY and CDR2 SYGVKD. The V end was cut by 0 bases, the J end by 5 bases, with 6 bases between.

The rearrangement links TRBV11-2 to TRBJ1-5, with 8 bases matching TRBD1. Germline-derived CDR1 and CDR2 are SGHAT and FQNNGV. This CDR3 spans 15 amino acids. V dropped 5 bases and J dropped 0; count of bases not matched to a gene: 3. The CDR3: CASSPGQVSNQPQHF. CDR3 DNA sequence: TGTGCCAGCAGCCCGGGACAGGTTAGCAATCAGCCCCAGCATTTT.

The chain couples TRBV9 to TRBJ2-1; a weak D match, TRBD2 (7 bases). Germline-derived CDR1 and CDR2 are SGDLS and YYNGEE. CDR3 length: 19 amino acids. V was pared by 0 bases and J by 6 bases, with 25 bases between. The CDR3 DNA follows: TGTGCCAGCAGCGTAGCGGGGGGCACGGGGGACACCCCTGGCAATGAGCAGTTCTTC. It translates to CASSVAGGTGDTPGNEQFF.

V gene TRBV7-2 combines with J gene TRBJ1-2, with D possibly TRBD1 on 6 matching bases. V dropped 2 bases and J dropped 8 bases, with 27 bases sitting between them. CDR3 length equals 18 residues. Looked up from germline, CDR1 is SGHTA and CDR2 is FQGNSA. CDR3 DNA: TGTGCCAGCAGCTTACCACGCCGCAGGACGGGCGGGGGACACGGCTACACCTTC. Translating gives CASSLPRRRTGGGHGYTF.

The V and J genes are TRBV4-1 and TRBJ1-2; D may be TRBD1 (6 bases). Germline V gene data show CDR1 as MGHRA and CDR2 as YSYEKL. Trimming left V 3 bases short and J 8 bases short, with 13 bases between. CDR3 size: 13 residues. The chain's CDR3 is CASSQEPGVGYTF. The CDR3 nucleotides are TGCGCCAGCAGCCAGGAGCCAGGGGTAGGCTACACCTTC.

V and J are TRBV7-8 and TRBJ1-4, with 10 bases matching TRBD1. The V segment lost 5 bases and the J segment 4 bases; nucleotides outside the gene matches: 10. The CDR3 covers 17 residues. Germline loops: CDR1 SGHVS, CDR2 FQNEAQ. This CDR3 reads CASSMRDRGTFNEKLFF. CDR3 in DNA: TGTGCCAGCAGCATGAGGGACAGGGGAACCTTTAATGAAAAACTGTTTTTT.

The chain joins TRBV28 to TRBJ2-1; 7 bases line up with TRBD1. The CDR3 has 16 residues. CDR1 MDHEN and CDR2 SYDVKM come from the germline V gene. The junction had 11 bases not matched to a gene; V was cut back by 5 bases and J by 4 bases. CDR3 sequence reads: CASSKSGQGEYNEQFF. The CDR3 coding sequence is TGTGCCAGCAGTAAATCCGGGCAGGGGGAGTACAATGAGCAGTTCTTC.

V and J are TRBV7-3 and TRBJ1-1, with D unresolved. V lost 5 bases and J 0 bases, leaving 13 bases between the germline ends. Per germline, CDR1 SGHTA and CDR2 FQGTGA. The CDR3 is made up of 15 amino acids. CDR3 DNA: TGTGCCAGCAGCCTACGGCGGGCCCTGAACACTGAAGCTTTCTTT. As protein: CASSLRRALNTEAFF.

CDR3 residues: CASKASGGGETQYF. The CDR3, as DNA: TGTGCCAGCAAGGCTAGCGGGGGCGGAGAGACCCAGTACTTC. The chain couples TRBV6-5 to TRBJ2-5; 10 positions agree with TRBD2. After removal of 7 bases from V and 4 bases from J, the junction contained 6 bases not matched to a gene. From germline, CDR1 is MNHEY and CDR2 SVGAGI. The CDR3 consists of 14 residues.

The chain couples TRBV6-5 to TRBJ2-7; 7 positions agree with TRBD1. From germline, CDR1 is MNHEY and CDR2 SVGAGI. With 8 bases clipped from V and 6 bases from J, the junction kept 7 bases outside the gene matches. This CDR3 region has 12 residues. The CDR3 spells CASGQARGEQYF. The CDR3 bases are TGTGCCAGCGGACAGGCCAGGGGCGAGCAGTACTTC.

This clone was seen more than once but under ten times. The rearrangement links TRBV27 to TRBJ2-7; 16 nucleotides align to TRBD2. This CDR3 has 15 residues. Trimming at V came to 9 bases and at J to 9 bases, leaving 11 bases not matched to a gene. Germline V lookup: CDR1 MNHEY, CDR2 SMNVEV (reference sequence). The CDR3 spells CASGGLAGGRARQYF. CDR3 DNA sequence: TGTGCCAGTGGGGGACTAGCGGGGGGGCGAGCGAGGCAGTACTTC.

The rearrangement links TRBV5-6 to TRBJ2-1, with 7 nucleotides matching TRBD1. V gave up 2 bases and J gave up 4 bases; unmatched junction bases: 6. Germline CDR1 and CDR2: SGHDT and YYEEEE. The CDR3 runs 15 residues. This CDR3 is CASSLRDREYNEQFF. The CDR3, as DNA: TGTGCCAGCAGCTTAAGAGACAGGGAATACAATGAGCAGTTCTTC.

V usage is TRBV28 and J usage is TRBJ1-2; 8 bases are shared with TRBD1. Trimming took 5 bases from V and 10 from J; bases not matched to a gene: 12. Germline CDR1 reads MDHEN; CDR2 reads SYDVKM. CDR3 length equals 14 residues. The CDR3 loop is CASSPNRDRFDYTF. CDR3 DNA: TGTGCCAGCAGTCCTAACCGGGACAGGTTCGACTACACCTTC.

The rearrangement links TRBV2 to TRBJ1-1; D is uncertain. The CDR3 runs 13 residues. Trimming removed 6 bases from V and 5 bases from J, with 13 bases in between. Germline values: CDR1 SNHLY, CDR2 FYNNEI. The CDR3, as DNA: TGTGCCAGCAGGCTGGGTTTGGAGACTGAAGCTTTCTTT. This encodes CASRLGLETEAFF.

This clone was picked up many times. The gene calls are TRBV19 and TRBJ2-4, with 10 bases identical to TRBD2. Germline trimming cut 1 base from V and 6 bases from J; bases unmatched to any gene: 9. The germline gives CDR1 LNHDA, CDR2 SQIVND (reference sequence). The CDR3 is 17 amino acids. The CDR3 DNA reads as TGTGCCAGTAGTATAGTTCCCCTACTAGCGGGAATAAACATTCAGTACTTC. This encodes CASSIVPLLAGINIQYF.

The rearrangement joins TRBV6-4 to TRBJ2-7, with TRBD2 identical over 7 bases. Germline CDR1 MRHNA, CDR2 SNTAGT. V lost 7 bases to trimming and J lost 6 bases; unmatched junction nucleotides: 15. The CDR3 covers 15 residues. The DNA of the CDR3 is TGTGCCAGCAAGTCAGGGCGGGGGTCCCCCCTCGAGCAGTACTTC. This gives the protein CASKSGRGSPLEQYF.

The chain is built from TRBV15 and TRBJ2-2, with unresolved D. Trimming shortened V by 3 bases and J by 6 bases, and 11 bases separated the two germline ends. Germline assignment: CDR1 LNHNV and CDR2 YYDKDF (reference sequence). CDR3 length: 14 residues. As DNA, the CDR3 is TGTGCCACCAGCAGGGAGAGAATACCCGGGGAGCTGTTTTTT. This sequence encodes CATSRERIPGELFF.

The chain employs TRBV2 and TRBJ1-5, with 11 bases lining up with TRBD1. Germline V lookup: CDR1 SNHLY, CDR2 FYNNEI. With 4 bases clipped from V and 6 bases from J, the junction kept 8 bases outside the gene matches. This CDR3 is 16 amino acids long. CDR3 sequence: CASSAIGQGAPQPQHF. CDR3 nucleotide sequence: TGTGCCAGCAGTGCAATTGGACAGGGGGCTCCTCAGCCCCAGCATTTT.

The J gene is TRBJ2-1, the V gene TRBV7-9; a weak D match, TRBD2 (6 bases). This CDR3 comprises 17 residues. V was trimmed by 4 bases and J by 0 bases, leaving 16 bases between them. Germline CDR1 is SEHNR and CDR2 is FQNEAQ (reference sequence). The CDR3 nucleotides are TGTGCCAGCAGCTCCCAAAACAGCGGGCACTCCTACAATGAGCAGTTCTTC. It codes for CASSSQNSGHSYNEQFF. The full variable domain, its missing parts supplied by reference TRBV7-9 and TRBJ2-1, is DTGVSQNPRHKITKRGQNVTFRCDPISEHNRLYWYRQTLGQGPEFLTYFQNEAQLEKSRLLSDRFSAERPKGSFSTLEIQRTEQGDSAMYLCASSSQNSGHSYNEQFFGPGTRLTVL.